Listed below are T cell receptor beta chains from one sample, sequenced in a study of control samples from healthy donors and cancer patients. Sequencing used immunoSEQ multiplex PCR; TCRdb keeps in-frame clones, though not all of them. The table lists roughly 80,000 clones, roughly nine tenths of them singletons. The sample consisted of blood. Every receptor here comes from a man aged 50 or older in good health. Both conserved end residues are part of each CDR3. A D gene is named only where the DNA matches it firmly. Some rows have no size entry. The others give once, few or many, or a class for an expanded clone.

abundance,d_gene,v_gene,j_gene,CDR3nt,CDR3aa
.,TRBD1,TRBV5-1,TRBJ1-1,TGCGCCAGCAGCTTAACAGGGGAATACACTGAAGCTTTCTTT,CASSLTGEYTEAFF
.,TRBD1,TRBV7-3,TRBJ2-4,TGTGCCAGCAGCCTTAACCCCAGCCTTGGGACAGGGGTGGGGGATCAGTACTTC,CASSLNPSLGTGVGDQYF
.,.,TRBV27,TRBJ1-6,TGTGCCAGCAGTTTACGAGGAACCCTAATATATGGGTCACCCCTCCACTTT,CASSLRGTLIYGSPLHF
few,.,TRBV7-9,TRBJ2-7,TGTGCCAGCAGCTTACCGGGTTCCTACGAGCAGTACTTC,CASSLPGSYEQYF
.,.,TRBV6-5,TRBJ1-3,TGTGCCAGCAGGAGGGGCGCCAGCTCTGGAAACACCATATATTTT,CASRRGASSGNTIYF
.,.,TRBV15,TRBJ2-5,TGTGCCACCAGCAGAGATACAGGGGAGGAAGAGACCCAGTACTTC,CATSRDTGEEETQYF
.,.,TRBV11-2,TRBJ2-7,TGTGCCAGCAGCTGGGCCGGGACCTACGAGCAGTACTTC,CASSWAGTYEQYF
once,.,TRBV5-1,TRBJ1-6,TGCGCCAGTTCGTTCGGGACAAACCCAACTAATAATTCACCCCTCCACTTT,CASSFGTNPTNNSPLHF
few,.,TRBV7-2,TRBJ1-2,TGTGCCAGCAGCTTTATCCCCCCCCAGGTCGGGAATAACTATGGCTACACCTTC,CASSFIPPQVGNNYGYTF
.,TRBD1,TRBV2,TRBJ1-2,TGTGCCAGCAGTTTGGACAGGGACTATGGCTACACCTTC,CASSLDRDYGYTF
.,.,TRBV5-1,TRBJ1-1,TGCGCCAGCATGAGGGGGGGAACCTACACTGAAGCTTTCTTT,CASMRGGTYTEAFF
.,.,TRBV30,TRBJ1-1,TGTGCCTGGAGTGTAGGGGCCGACGCGTTCTTT,CAWSVGADAFF
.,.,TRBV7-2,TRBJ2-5,TGTGCCAGCAGCTTAGGATCGGGACGAGAGACCCAGTACTTC,CASSLGSGRETQYF
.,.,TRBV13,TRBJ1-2,TGTGCCAGCAGCTTAATCGTCGAGGGGGGCTATGGCTACACCTTC,CASSLIVEGGYGYTF
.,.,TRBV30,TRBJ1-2,TGTGCCTGCCCAACTTCCAGACGTCGCGGCTACACCTTC,CACPTSRRRGYTF
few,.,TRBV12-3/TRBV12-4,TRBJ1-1,TGTGCCAGCAGCGGGGGGATCACTGAAGCTTTCTTT,CASSGGITEAFF
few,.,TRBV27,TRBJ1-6,TGTGCCAGCAGTACTCGGGACGGTTTAATTCTGACCCTCCACTTT,CASSTRDGLILTLHF
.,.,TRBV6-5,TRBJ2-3,TGTGCCAGCAGTCCAGGGACCATGGTTACGCAGTATTTT,CASSPGTMVTQYF
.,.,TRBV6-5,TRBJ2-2,TGTGCCAGCAGTATGTTGACGGGCACCAGGGAGCTGTTTTTT,CASSMLTGTRELFF
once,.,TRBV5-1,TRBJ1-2,TGCGCCAGCAGCTTGGGGCATGGCTACACCTTC,CASSLGHGYTF
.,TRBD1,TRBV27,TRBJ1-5,TGTGCCAGCAGTCCCCAAGCCGGGACAGCTACCTTACAGCCCCAGCATTTT,CASSPQAGTATLQPQHF
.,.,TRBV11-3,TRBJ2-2,TGTGCCAGCAGCTCCCATGGGGCCGGGGAGCTGTTTTTT,CASSSHGAGELFF
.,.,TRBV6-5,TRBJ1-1,TGTGCCAGCATCGCATCGGGACACCGGAACACTGAAGCTTTCTTT,CASIASGHRNTEAFF
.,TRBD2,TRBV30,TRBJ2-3,TGTGCCTGGGGTAGCGGGGAGCGCCTCACAGATACGCAGTATTTT,CAWGSGERLTDTQYF
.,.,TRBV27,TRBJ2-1,TGTGCCAGCAGCCAAAAAGGACTGAGCTCCTACAATGAGCAGTTCTTC,CASSQKGLSSYNEQFF
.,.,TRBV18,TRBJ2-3,TGTGCCAGCTCACCGTCAGATACGCAGTATTTT,CASSPSDTQYF
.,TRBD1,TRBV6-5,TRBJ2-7,TGTGCCAAAGGGACAGACCCCTCCTACGAGCAGTACTTC,CAKGTDPSYEQYF
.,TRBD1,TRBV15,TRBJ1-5,TGTGCCACCAGCAGAGAGAGACAGGGGAGCAATCAGCCCCAGCATTTT,CATSRERQGSNQPQHF
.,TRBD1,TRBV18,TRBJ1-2,TGTGCCAGCTCACCACCTGTAGGACAGGGGCGTATTGGCTACACCTTC,CASSPPVGQGRIGYTF
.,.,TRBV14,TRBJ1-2,TGTGCCAGCAGCCGGACTCTCATGGGCTACACCTTC,CASSRTLMGYTF
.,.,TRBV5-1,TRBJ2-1,TGCGCCAGCAGCTCGGAGGGGGCCTCCTACAATGAGCAGTTCTTC,CASSSEGASYNEQFF
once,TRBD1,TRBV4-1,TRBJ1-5,TGCGCCAGCAGCCAAGATCCGACAGGGGGTCAGCCCCAGCATTTT,CASSQDPTGGQPQHF
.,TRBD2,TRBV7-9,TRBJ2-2,TGTGCCAGCAGCCCTTTCCCCTTTAGCGGGGGCGGGGCCGGGGAGCTGTTTTTT,CASSPFPFSGGGAGELFF
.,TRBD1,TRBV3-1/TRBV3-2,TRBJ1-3,TGTGCCAGCAGCCAGACCGGGACAGGGGTTGGTGGAAACACCATATATTTT,CASSQTGTGVGGNTIYF
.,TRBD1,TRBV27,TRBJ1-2,TGTGCCAGCCTCGGACAGGGACACTATGGCTACACCTTC,CASLGQGHYGYTF
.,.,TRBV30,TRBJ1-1,TGTGCCTGGAAGGACAGCGGGAACACTGAAGCTTTCTTT,CAWKDSGNTEAFF
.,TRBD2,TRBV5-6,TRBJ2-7,TGTGCCAGCAGCTTGGGACTAGCGGGGTCCGAGCAGTACTTC,CASSLGLAGSEQYF
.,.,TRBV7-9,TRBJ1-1,TGTGCCAGCAGCTTCCTGGTGAACACTGAAGCTTTCTTT,CASSFLVNTEAFF
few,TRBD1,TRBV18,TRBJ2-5,TGTGCCAGCTCACCCAGGGACAGATTCCAAGAGACCCAGTACTTC,CASSPRDRFQETQYF
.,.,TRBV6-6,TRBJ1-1,TGTGCCAGCAGTTACAAGGGCCTAGACACTGAAGCTTTCTTT,CASSYKGLDTEAFF
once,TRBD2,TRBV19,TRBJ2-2,TGTGCCAGTAGTACAGGACTAGCGGTCACCGGGGAGCTGTTTTTT,CASSTGLAVTGELFF
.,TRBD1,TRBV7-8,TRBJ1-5,TGTGCCGGCAGCCAGGCAGGGGGCAACCAGCCCCAGCATTTT,CAGSQAGGNQPQHF
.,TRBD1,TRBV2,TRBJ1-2,TGTGCCAGCACGGGACAGGGAGACGGCTACACCTTC,CASTGQGDGYTF
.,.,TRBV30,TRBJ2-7,TGTGCCGGACGCCGGGACTTACTTCATTACGAGCAGTACTTC,CAGRRDLLHYEQYF
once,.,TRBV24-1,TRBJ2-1,TGTGCCACCAGTGATGCCCGAAACAATGAGCAGTTCTTC,CATSDARNNEQFF
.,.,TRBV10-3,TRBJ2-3,TGTGCCATCAGTGAGAGACAGTACGCAGATACGCAGTATTTT,CAISERQYADTQYF
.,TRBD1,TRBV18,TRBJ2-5,TGTGCCAGCTCCCCAACAGGGGACCAAGAGACCCAGTACTTC,CASSPTGDQETQYF
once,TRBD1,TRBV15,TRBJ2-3,TGTGCCACCAGCGGACCGGGACAGGAGACAGATACGCAGTATTTT,CATSGPGQETDTQYF
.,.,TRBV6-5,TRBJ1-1,TGTGCCAGCAGTTACCACAGGAACACTGAAGCTTTCTTT,CASSYHRNTEAFF
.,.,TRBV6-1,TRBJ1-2,TGTGCCAGCAGTGAAGCTTGGACCGGGGACTATGGCTACACCTTC,CASSEAWTGDYGYTF
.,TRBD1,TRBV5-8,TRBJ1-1,TGTGCCAGCAGCATCGGACAGGGACCTCGGGTGCTTCAAGCTTTCTTT,CASSIGQGPRVLQAFF
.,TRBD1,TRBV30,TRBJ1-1,TGTGCCTGGGGGACAGGGATGAACACTGAAGCTTTCTTT,CAWGTGMNTEAFF
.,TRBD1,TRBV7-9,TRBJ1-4,TGTGCCAGCAGAAGGGACAGGGGTAATGAAAAACTGTTTTTT,CASRRDRGNEKLFF
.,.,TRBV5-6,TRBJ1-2,TGTGCCAGCAGCCGTTCCGGGCGAGGCTACACCTTC,CASSRSGRGYTF
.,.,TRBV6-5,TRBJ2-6,TGTGCCAGCTGCCCGGGTGGCTCTGGGGCCAACGTCCTGACTTTC,CASCPGGSGANVLTF
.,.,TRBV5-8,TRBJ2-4,TGTGCCAGCAGCTGGGACAAAAACATTCAGTACTTC,CASSWDKNIQYF
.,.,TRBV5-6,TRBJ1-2,TGTGCCAGCAGCCCAAAGGGCAGCCGTTATGGCTACACCTTC,CASSPKGSRYGYTF
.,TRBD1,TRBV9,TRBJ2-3,TGTGCCAGCAGCTCGAGGACAGGAGGAGCGTGGAGCACAGATACGCAGTATTTT,CASSSRTGGAWSTDTQYF
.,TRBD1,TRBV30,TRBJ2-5,TGTGCCTGGTGTCTCGGACAGGGGACGGGGGAGACCCAGTACTTC,CAWCLGQGTGETQYF